These 4 T cell receptor beta chains were sequenced from one sample in a study of identical twins. TCRdb processed the 5' RACE reads anew with MiXCR; each CDR3 protein has one entry. Here the sample spans a few hundred thousand distinct CDR3 sequences, roughly 9% being singletons. Sequenced sample: naive T cells sorted from blood. These receptors originate from a woman between 45 and 60 years old in good health.

This chain joins TRBV12-3 or TRBV12-4 and TRBJ1-1, with D unclear. The V end was cut by 5 bases, the J end by 3 bases, with 13 bases between. The CDR3 has 14 amino acids. CDR3 sequence reads: CASSRTSADTEAFF. CDR3 nucleotide sequence: TGTGCCAGCAGTCGGACCTCGGCGGACACTGAAGCTTTCTTT.

This clonotype was detected ten times or more. The rearrangement joins TRBV7-9 to TRBJ2-2; D is possibly TRBD2 (5 bases). CDR1 SEHNR and CDR2 FQNEAQ come from the germline V gene (reference sequence). V lost 8 bases and J lost 7, with 8 bases in between. The CDR3 contains 11 residues. The CDR3 protein is CASPRGGELFF. The CDR3 nucleotides read TGTGCCAGCCCCCGGGGCGGGGAGCTGTTTTTT.

This clonotype was observed a handful of times. V usage is TRBV30 and J usage is TRBJ2-1; 11 bases line up with TRBD2. Looked up from germline, CDR1 is GTSNPN and CDR2 is SVGIG (reference sequence). Unmatched junction bases numbered 10, after V lost 7 bases and J lost 8 bases. The CDR3 consists of 14 residues. The CDR3 region is CAFVLAGVIDEQFF. For the CDR3, the DNA is TGTGCCTTCGTACTAGCGGGAGTTATAGATGAGCAGTTCTTC.

The table lists this clonotype with a few counts. The J gene is TRBJ1-6, the V gene TRBV25-1; no definite D call. Germline V gene data show CDR1 as MGHDK and CDR2 as SYGVNS. The CDR3 totals 14 residues. V was shortened by 1 base and J by 9 bases, with 10 bases between the two germline ends. The CDR3 spells CASSEFGLGSPLHF. As DNA, the CDR3 is TGTGCCAGCAGTGAATTCGGGTTGGGTTCACCCCTCCACTTT.